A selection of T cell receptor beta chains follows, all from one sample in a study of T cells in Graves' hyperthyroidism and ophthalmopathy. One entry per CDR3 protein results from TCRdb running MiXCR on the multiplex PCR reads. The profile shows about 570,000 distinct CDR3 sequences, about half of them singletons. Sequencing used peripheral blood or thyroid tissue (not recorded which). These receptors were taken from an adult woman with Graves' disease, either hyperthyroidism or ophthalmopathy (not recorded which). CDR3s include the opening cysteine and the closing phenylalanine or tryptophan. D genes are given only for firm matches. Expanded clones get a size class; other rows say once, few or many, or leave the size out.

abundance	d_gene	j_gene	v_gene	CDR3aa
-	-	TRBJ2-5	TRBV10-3	CASSLVTGGRQETQYF
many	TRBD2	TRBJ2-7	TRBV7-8	CASSLGGLAGAYEQYF
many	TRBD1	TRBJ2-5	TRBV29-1	CSVGDRVFRETQYF
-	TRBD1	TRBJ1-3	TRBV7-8	CASSLPSDRSSGNTIYF
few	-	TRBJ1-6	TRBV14	CASRPTVNSPLHF
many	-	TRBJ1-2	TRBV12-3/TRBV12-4	CASSLRDPRDGYTF
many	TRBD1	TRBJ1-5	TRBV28	CASSRTGDPSNQPQHF
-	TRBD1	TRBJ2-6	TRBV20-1	CSARTRTGTGISGANVLTF
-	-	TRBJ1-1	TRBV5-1	CASSLASAAEAFF
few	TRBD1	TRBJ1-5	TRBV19	CASSTTGGWSNQPQHF
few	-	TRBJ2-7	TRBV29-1	CSVEDRPYEQYF
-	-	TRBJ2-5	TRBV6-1	CASNARQGGLRETQYF
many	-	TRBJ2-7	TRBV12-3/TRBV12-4	CASSSPGRRNEQYF
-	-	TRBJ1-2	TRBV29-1	CSQDDGSNYGYTF
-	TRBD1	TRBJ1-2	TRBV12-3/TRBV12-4	CASSTDRDLYGYTF
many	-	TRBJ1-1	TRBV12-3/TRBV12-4	CASGIGGMNTEAFF
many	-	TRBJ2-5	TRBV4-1	CASSQGPQIAEETQYF
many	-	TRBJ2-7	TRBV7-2	CASSPGYPHEQYF
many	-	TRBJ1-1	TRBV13	CASSSNGGRTEAFF
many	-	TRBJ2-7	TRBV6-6	CASSGSGVYEQYF
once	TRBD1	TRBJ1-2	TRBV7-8	CASSPRDSSGNTF
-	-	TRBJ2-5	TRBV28	CASSLAGAGGTQYF
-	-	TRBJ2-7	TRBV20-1	CSTPPRLGSYEQYF
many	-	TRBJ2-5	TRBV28	CASSRPLGGQETQYF
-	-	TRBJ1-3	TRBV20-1	CSARFRDFGNTIYF
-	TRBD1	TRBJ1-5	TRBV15	CATSRDRTGGGQPQHF
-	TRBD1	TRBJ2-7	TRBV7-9	CASSSTGGAEQYF
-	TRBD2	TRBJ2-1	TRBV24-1	CATRASGHNNEQFF
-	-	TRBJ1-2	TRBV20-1	CSASRTRSYGYTF
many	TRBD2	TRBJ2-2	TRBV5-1	CASSLRTAGDTGELFF
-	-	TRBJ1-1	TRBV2	CASRPRVVRAFF
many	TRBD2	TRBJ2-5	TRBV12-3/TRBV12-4	CASSSGLAGGLEETQYF
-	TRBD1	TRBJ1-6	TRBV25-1	CASSGGQGLGSPLHF
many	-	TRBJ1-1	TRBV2	CASGLRMNTEAFF
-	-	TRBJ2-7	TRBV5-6	CASSRQGLYYEQYF
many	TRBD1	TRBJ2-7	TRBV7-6	CASSLFSSGQGAYEQYF
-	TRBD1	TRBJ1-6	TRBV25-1	CASTGDRGPSPLHF
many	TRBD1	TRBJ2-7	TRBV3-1	CASSLTGTGHEQYF
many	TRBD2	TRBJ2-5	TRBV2	CASIRTSGRSGETQYF
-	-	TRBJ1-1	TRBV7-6	CASSSSGLTEAFF
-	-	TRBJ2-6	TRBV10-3	CAISVSGANVLTF
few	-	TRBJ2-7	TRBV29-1	CSGADYTYEQYF
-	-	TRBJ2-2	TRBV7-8	CASSLEAGRVTGELFF
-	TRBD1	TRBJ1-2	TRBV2	CASEGQGALYGYTF
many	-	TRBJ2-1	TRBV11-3	CASSSGDHNEQFF
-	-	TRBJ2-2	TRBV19	CASRVGAQDTGELFF
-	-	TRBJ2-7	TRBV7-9	CASSQASVGAYEQYF
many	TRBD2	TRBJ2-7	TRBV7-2	CASSLNFGGTSGPEPYEQYF
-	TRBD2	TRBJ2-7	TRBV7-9	CASSPGLAGVFEQYF
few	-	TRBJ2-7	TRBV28	CASSPEWNEQYF
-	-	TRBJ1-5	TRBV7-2	CASSNPGVQPQHF
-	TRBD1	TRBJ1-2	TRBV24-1	CATSGTGFGYTF
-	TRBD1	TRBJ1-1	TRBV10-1	CASRGTVHTEAFF
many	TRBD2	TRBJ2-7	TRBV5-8	CASSLTSGRSYEQYF
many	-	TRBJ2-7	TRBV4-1	CASSHTSSYEQYF
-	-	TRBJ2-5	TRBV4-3	CASSQDFVGRETQYF
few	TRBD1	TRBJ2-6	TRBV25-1	CASSTTGGSGANVLTF